This T cell receptor beta chain comes out of a study of blood T cells in healthy people across ages. Study-level background: Per two T cells, about one barcoded beta molecule was captured through template switching.

Using a J-beta primer mix together with a sample-barcoded 5' primer, a second PCR was run for about 7 to 12 cycles. MiXCR, applied by TCRdb to the 5' RACE reads, yields one record per CDR3 protein. The profile shows about 1,500,000 distinct CDR3 sequences, 42% of them singletons. Turning to this clonotype: Its matching antigen is unknown.

Study results and caveats: Unsorted PBMCs ruled out conclusive naive versus antigen-experienced comparison.

Aged about 6 to 100, donors were systemically healthy Caucasians from Russia. Samples had at least 6.5 million PBMCs isolated from them. Material: blood. The clonotype comes from a woman younger than 35 in good health.

CDR3 coding DNA: TGTGCCAGCAGCTCCTCCCGACGGACTAGCGGGAGCGAGCAGTACTTC. Translated: CASSSSRRTSGSEQYF. This chain joins TRBV7-8 and TRBJ2-7, with TRBD2 matching over 13 bases. The CDR3 has 16 residues. V gave up 4 bases and J gave up 6 bases; unmatched junction bases: 9. Germline loops: CDR1 SGHVS, CDR2 FQNEAQ.